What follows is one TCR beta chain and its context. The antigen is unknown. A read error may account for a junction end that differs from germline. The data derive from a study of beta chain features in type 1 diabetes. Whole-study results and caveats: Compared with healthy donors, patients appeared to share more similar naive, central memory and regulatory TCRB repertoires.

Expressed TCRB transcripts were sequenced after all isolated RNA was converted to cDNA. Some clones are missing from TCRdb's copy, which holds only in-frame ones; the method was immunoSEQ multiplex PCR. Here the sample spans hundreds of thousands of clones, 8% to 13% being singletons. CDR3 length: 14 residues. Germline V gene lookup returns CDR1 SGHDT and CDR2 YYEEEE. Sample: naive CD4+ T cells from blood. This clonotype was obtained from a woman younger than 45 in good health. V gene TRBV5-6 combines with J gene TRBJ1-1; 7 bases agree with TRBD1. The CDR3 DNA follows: TGTGCCAGCAGGTTGGGAGGGGGCATCACTGAAGCTTTCTTT. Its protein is CASRLGGGITEAFF.